Following are 27 T cell receptor beta chains from one sample sequenced in a study of early T cells in non-severe SARS-CoV-2 infection. One entry per CDR3 protein results from TCRdb running MiXCR on the 5' RACE reads. This sample has tens of thousands of distinct CDR3 sequences, with 14% found just once. Sequenced material: whole blood. These receptors originate from an adult who was a healthcare worker with PCR-confirmed SARS-CoV-2 infection or an uninfected control (not recorded which).

This sequence joins TRBV4-2 and TRBJ2-7, with TRBD2 identical over 8 bases. The J segment lost 4 bases and the V segment lost 2 bases, leaving 4 bases of the junction unmatched. This CDR3 region has 14 residues. The V gene's germline CDR1 is LGHNA and CDR2 YNFKEQ. The CDR3 protein is CASSQRTSGYEQYF. For the CDR3, the DNA is TGTGCCAGCAGCCAACGTACTAGCGGTTACGAGCAGTACTTC.

The chain links TRBV7-9 to TRBJ1-5; 7 bases are shared with TRBD1. Trimming removed 1 base from V and 4 bases from J; junction bases left unmatched: 4. The CDR3 has 15 amino acids. Germline V lookup: CDR1 SEHNR, CDR2 FQNEAQ (reference sequence). This CDR3 is CASSLDGTENQPQHF. For the CDR3, the DNA is TGTGCCAGCAGCTTAGACGGGACAGAAAATCAGCCCCAGCATTTT.

This clonotype was seen more than once but under ten times. V usage is TRBV11-3 and J usage is TRBJ2-2; 7 bases line up with TRBD1. Germline values: CDR1 SGHNT, CDR2 YENEEA. The CDR3 is 15 residues long. V shed 5 bases and J 3 bases; nucleotides not matched to a gene: 6. The chain's CDR3 is CASSPSGTDTGELFF. The DNA for the CDR3 is TGTGCCAGCAGCCCTTCCGGGACAGACACCGGGGAGCTGTTTTTT.

This clonotype was counted ten times or more. The CDR3 sequence is CASSLVQVYNEQFF. The CDR3 coding sequence is TGTGCCAGCAGCTTAGTGCAGGTCTACAATGAGCAGTTCTTC. The chain employs TRBV11-2 and TRBJ2-1; unclear D gene. Germline values: CDR1 SGHAT, CDR2 FQNNGV. V lost 1 base and J lost 3, with 7 bases in between. This CDR3 is built from 14 residues.

This clonotype was counted only a few times. V gene TRBV20-1 combines with J gene TRBJ1-1, with D unresolved. V lost 3 bases and J lost 4, with 9 bases in between. The germline V gene encodes CDR1 DFQATT and CDR2 SNEGSKA (reference sequence). This CDR3 contains 12 residues. For the CDR3, the DNA is TGCAGTGCTAGGGGCAACCTCACTGAAGCTTTCTTT. Protein: CSARGNLTEAFF.

This chain uses TRBV10-2 with TRBJ2-1, with 11 bases that match TRBD2. The germline V gene has CDR1 WSHSY and CDR2 SAAADI. J gave up 7 bases and V 1 base, and 6 bases lay outside the gene matches. The CDR3 has 16 amino acids. The CDR3: CASSEWVAGGRNEQFF. DNA for the CDR3: TGCGCCAGCAGTGAGTGGGTAGCGGGGGGGCGGAATGAGCAGTTCTTC.

The chain is built from TRBV11-2 and TRBJ2-2, with D perhaps given as TRBD1 or TRBD2 (6 bases each). Trimming took 5 bases from V and 3 from J, leaving 16 bases between them. The CDR3 is 16 residues long. CDR1 is SGHAT, CDR2 FQNNGV, per germline. The DNA for the CDR3 is TGTGCCAGCAGCGCCTCTGGGGGGCGATACACCGGGGAGCTGTTTTTT. This codes for CASSASGGRYTGELFF.

The chain recombines TRBV6-5 with TRBJ1-1; TRBD1 might be the D (5 bases). CDR1 is MNHEY and CDR2 is SVGAGI in the germline V gene. The CDR3 consists of 14 residues. V was cut by 6 bases and J by 0 bases, with 11 bases left in between. The CDR3 nucleotides read TGTGCCAGCAGCCAGGCAGGGATGAACACTGAAGCTTTCTTT. It is translated as CASSQAGMNTEAFF.

This clonotype was seen ten or more times. V is TRBV5-1 and J is TRBJ1-2; TRBD1 agrees at 9 bases. The germline V gene has CDR1 SGHRS and CDR2 YFSETQ. The ends lost 5 bases at V and 6 bases at J; junction bases unmatched: 11. The CDR3 is 15 amino acids. CDR3 in amino acids: CASSWGPGQGNGYTF. In nucleotides, the CDR3 is TGCGCCAGCAGTTGGGGTCCGGGACAGGGAAATGGCTACACCTTC. Variable domain in full (rest from reference TRBV5-1 and TRBJ1-2): KAGVTQTPRYLIKTRGQQVTLSCSPISGHRSVSWYQQTPGQGLQFLFEYFSETQRNKGNFPGRFSGRQFSNSRSEMNVSTLELGDSALYLCASSWGPGQGNGYTFGSGTRLTVV.

This clonotype has more than one count but fewer than ten. V usage is TRBV29-1 and J usage is TRBJ2-1; tentatively, D is TRBD2 (5 bases). The CDR3 runs to 15 residues. Germline V gene sequence: CDR1 SQVTM, CDR2 ANQGSEA. V lost 2 bases, J lost 0 bases, and 11 bases lay in between. The CDR3 DNA follows: TGCAGCGTTGAACTAGCCCTCAGCTCCTACAATGAGCAGTTCTTC. It translates to CSVELALSSYNEQFF.

This clonotype was detected only a few times. J is TRBJ1-6 and V is TRBV7-9; a weak D match, TRBD1 (6 bases). The CDR3 consists of 13 residues. Germline assignment: CDR1 SEHNR and CDR2 FQNEAQ (reference sequence). V lost 5 bases, J lost 11 bases, and 13 bases lay in between. For the CDR3, the DNA is TGTGCCAGCAGCCTGGGGGGCGTTGCACCCCTCCACTTT. Amino acids: CASSLGGVAPLHF.

This clonotype has just a few counts. The V gene is TRBV11-1, the J gene TRBJ2-5, with 7 bases aligning to TRBD2. CDR3 length equals 16 residues. V shed 4 bases, J shed 0 bases, and the junction held 8 bases outside the gene matches. The germline V gene encodes CDR1 SGHAT and CDR2 FQDESV (reference sequence). The CDR3 DNA follows: TGTGCCAGCAGCTCCAAGCGGGGCCGGTACCAAGAGACCCAGTACTTC. It encodes CASSSKRGRYQETQYF.

This rearrangement joins TRBV11-2 to TRBJ2-3, with TRBD1 identical over 11 bases. Germline CDR1 is SGHAT and CDR2 is FQNNGV. Germline trimming cut 6 bases from V and 3 bases from J; bases unmatched to any gene: 5. CDR3 size: 15 residues. The CDR3 DNA follows: TGTGCCAGCAGGACGGACAGGGGGCAGACAGATACGCAGTATTTT. Translating gives CASRTDRGQTDTQYF.

The V and J genes are TRBV12-3 or TRBV12-4 and TRBJ1-4, with D perhaps matching TRBD1 (5 bases). Trimming removed 11 bases from V and 10 bases from J, with 20 bases in between. CDR3 length equals 13 residues. The CDR3 DNA sequence: TGTGCCCCTTTGGGGGATCGGGTCGGAAAACTGTTTTTT. This gives the protein CAPLGDRVGKLFF.

The V call is TRBV29-1, the J call TRBJ2-2; D uncertain. This CDR3 is 12 amino acids long. CDR1 is SQVTM, CDR2 ANQGSEA, per germline. V was pared by 8 bases and J by 6 bases, with 13 bases between. CDR3 in DNA: TGCAGCATACGTCCACGGTCCGGGGAGCTGTTTTTT. As protein: CSIRPRSGELFF.

In its sample, this clonotype was seen a few times. The chain uses TRBV20-1 and TRBJ1-2; no reliable D call. Trimming stripped 5 bases from V and 0 bases from J, with 13 bases between. The CDR3 totals 14 residues. Per the germline V gene, CDR1 is DFQATT and CDR2 is SNEGSKA (reference sequence). In nucleotides, the CDR3 is TGCAGTGCTGGATCGGGCAGGTCTAACTATGGCTACACCTTC. Translated: CSAGSGRSNYGYTF.

This clonotype showed up many times. The chain uses TRBV7-9 and TRBJ2-3, with unresolved D. Germline V gene data show CDR1 as SEHNR and CDR2 as FQNEAQ (reference sequence). The length of the CDR3 is 13 residues. The V and J ends lost 2 bases and 4 bases respectively, with 7 bases between them. The DNA for the CDR3 is TGTGCCAGCAGCTTAATACGGGCAGATACGCAGTATTTT. Protein product: CASSLIRADTQYF.

This clonotype was counted ten times or more. The V call is TRBV3-1, the J call TRBJ1-4; D is unclear. V lost 2 bases, J lost 8 bases, and 3 bases lay in between. The germline V gene encodes CDR1 LGHDT and CDR2 YNNKEL (reference sequence). CDR3 length: 11 residues. CDR3 sequence reads: CASSQYEKLFF. CDR3 bases: TGTGCCAGCAGCCAATACGAAAAACTGTTTTTT. The complete variable domain, with remaining parts taken from reference TRBV3-1 and TRBJ1-4, reads DTAVSQTPKYLVTQMGNDKSIKCEQNLGHDTMYWYKQDSKKFLKIMFSYNNKELIINETVPNRFSPKSPDKAHLNLHINSLELGDSAVYFCASSQYEKLFFGSGTQLSVL.

This clonotype was seen at least ten times. J is TRBJ1-5 and V is TRBV21-1; the tabulated D call, TRBD1, remains unverified against the DNA. TRBV21-1 is tagged as a pseudogene. This CDR3 has 18 residues. The CDR3 DNA sequence: TGTGCCAGCAGCAACTCTCAGGGACAAGAGAATAGCAATCAGCCCCAGCATTTT. Protein: CASSNSQGQENSNQPQHF.

The genes are TRBV18 and TRBJ2-3; 11 bases line up with TRBD1. The length of the CDR3 is 18 residues. Germline CDR1 KGHSH, CDR2 LQKENI. V dropped 6 bases and J dropped 1; count of bases not matched to a gene: 12. The CDR3 loop reads CASSRRTGGVIRTDTQYF. In DNA, the CDR3 is TGTGCCAGCTCCCGTCGGACAGGGGGCGTGATCCGCACAGATACGCAGTATTTT.

This clonotype was seen a few times. The chain couples TRBV28 to TRBJ2-3, with D perhaps matching TRBD2 (5 bases). Trimming pared 4 bases from V and 5 bases from J, leaving 16 bases between. CDR3 length: 15 residues. Germline CDR1 reads MDHEN; CDR2 reads SYDVKM. The CDR3 is CASSYSGLAGDTQYF. In DNA, the CDR3 is TGTGCCAGCAGTTACTCGGGTCTAGCTGGAGATACGCAGTATTTT.

V and J are TRBV6-6 and TRBJ2-3, with D tentatively TRBD1 (6 bases). The V and J ends lost 4 bases and 2 bases respectively, with 13 bases between them. CDR3 length equals 15 residues. CDR1 is MNHNY, CDR2 SVGAGI, per germline (reference sequence). CDR3 region: CASSWPGQFTDTQYF. The CDR3 DNA reads as TGTGCCAGCAGTTGGCCTGGACAGTTCACAGATACGCAGTATTTT.

CDR3 protein: CSVESSNQPQHF. The CDR3 nucleotides are TGCAGCGTTGAATCTAGCAATCAGCCCCAGCATTTT. V and J are TRBV29-1 and TRBJ1-5, with D unresolved. Trimming took off 2 bases at V and 0 bases at J, with 2 bases between the two ends. The length of the CDR3 is 12 residues. The germline V gene has CDR1 SQVTM and CDR2 ANQGSEA.

This clonotype was observed a handful of times. This chain connects TRBV6-2 or TRBV6-3 to TRBJ1-5, with TRBD1 matching 8 bases. J lost 4 bases, V lost 7 bases, and 3 bases had no gene match. The CDR3 length is 13 residues. The germline CDR1 and CDR2 sequences are MNHEY and SVGEGT. The CDR3 sequence is CASTRTGNQPQHF. As DNA, the CDR3 is TGTGCCAGCACCAGGACAGGGAATCAGCCCCAGCATTTT.

The V gene is TRBV5-5, the J gene TRBJ2-1; 13 bases align to TRBD2. There are 17 residues in the CDR3. V shed 0 bases, J shed 6 bases, and the junction held 6 bases outside the gene matches. Looked up from germline, CDR1 is SGHKS and CDR2 is YYEKEE (reference sequence). The CDR3 here is CASSLAIRTSGGNEQFF. In nucleotides, the CDR3 is TGTGCCAGCAGCTTGGCCATTAGGACTAGCGGGGGCAATGAGCAGTTCTTC.

In its sample, this clonotype was seen many times. The chain combines TRBV9 with TRBJ2-5; 8 bases are shared with TRBD2. The J segment lost 4 bases and the V segment lost 0 bases, leaving 2 bases of the junction unmatched. This CDR3 is built from 14 residues. CDR1 is SGDLS, CDR2 YYNGEE, per germline. The CDR3 DNA is TGTGCCAGCAGCGTAGATGGGACTAGAGAGACCCAGTACTTC. It is translated as CASSVDGTRETQYF.

This clonotype was recorded a few times. This chain links TRBV7-2 with TRBJ1-2, with 8 bases identical to TRBD1. Germline V gene sequence: CDR1 SGHTA, CDR2 FQGNSA. This CDR3 region has 15 residues. The junction had 7 bases not matched to a gene; V was cut back by 5 bases and J by 2 bases. The CDR3 DNA is TGTGCCAGCAGCCGCAGACAGGGGACGAACTATGGCTACACCTTC. It is translated as CASSRRQGTNYGYTF.